This T cell receptor (beta chain) was identified during a study of cytotoxic CD8 clonotypes in ibrutinib-treated CLL. On the study more broadly: Included were some eleven relapsed/refractory and about 14 treatment-naive patients, of whom around 17 were IGHV unmutated. Whole-study findings and limits: Sampling times (in sustained-remission versus progressing patients) were not the same.

Here immunoSEQ multiplex PCR was the method, and the copy in TCRdb shows in-frame clones only, minus some. The data contain approximately 130,000 clones, roughly 80% of them singletons. A remark on this clone: Its antigen remains unidentified.

The material was PBMCs, obtained after 24 months of ibrutinib treatment. The TCR sequence derives from a human donor with chronic lymphocytic leukemia.

The CDR3 coding sequence is TGTGCCAGCAGCTTAGGAGGAGGGGCAACTAATGAAAAACTGTTTTTT. Protein sequence: CASSLGGGATNEKLFF. The V and J genes are TRBV7-2 and TRBJ1-4; possibly TRBD1 for D (5 bases). CDR1 SGHTA and CDR2 FQGNSA come from the germline V gene. V dropped 1 base and J dropped 0 bases, with 9 bases sitting between them. The CDR3 length is 16 residues.